The TCR beta chain described here comes from a study of blood T cell repertoires in COVID-19. At the level of the study: COVID-19 samples, acute and convalescent, were from the United States, Italy and Spain. Sample material is recorded as cDNA or gDNA derived from T cells, B-cell-depleted T cells, or PBMCs.

As handled by the study authors: Counts of nucleated cells, estimated from reference gene primer amplification, were obtained. Clones were sequenced by immunoSEQ multiplex PCR, and TCRdb holds only the in-frame ones, with some missing. V, J and clone size reflect that table, while D and trimming were determined from the DNA. The repertoire consists of hundreds of thousands of clones, with roughly 89% occurring once and the leading ten covering approximately 1.8%. Trimming took off 10 bases at V and 4 bases at J, with 13 bases between the two ends. Germline values: CDR1 SGHNT, CDR2 YENEEA. This CDR3 contains 13 residues.

The TCR was taken from a woman between 25 and 40 years old with COVID-19, enrolled during active disease. The rearrangement uses TRBV11-3 and TRBJ2-2, with TRBD2 as a possible D gene (5 bases). Sequencing was done on a sample of peripheral blood. The CDR3 sequence: CATQKSGTGELFF. As DNA, the CDR3 is TGTGCCACCCAAAAGAGCGGCACCGGGGAGCTGTTTTTT.